This TCR beta chain stems from a study of blood T cell repertoires in COVID-19. At the level of the study: Researchers got acute and convalescent COVID-19 samples from the United States, Italy and Spain. T cells, B-cell-depleted T cells, or PBMCs provided the cDNA or gDNA that served as material.

The CDR3 loop spans 13 amino acids. Germline lookup yields CDR1 MNHEY and CDR2 SVGAGI. V lost 6 bases to trimming and J lost 7 bases; unmatched junction nucleotides: 1. Study processing details: The authors estimated nucleated cell counts from reference gene primer amplification. Profiling relied on immunoSEQ multiplex PCR, and the TCRdb table lists in-frame clones only, not all of them. V and J calls and clone size follow that table, whereas D and trimming were derived from the DNA. The sample lists about 170,000 clones, 85% to 95% seen once, with over 3.5% in the top ten. The origin of this receptor is a woman aged 50 to 60 with acute or convalescent COVID-19. The sequencing input was peripheral blood. This chain connects TRBV6-5 to TRBJ1-6; 9 bases align to TRBD1. CDR3 coding DNA: TGTGCCAGCAGAGGACAGGGGAATTCACCCCTCCACTTT. This gives the protein CASRGQGNSPLHF.